The present T cell receptor (beta chain) was sequenced within a study of regulatory T cells in long-lasting Graves disease (dated by TCRdb to the early 2020s). The study in broad terms: In the newly diagnosed Graves' disease group, patients had been taking antithyroid drugs for less than 3 months. A total of some 35 samples underwent TCR sequencing, from 13 patients with persistent Graves' disease and some 20 patients with newly diagnosed Graves' disease. The study was conducted in China and was registered as a clinical trial. This study used TCR sequencing and RNA sequencing of peripheral blood to compare persistent Graves' disease patients against newly diagnosed Graves' disease patients.

The receptor library was made with multiplex PCR. The run used an Illumina HiSeq 4000. To build TCR beta libraries, CDR3 regions were amplified by Arm-PCR using iRepertoire HTBI primers. PCR products were gel purified before sequencing. The study's processing was this. Gene usage analysis of CDR3 amino acid clonotypes relied on the approximately 60 TRBV and around 13 TRBJ segments identified across samples. COPE and FqMerger were used to merge filtered high-quality paired reads into contigs. BLAST was used to align contigs to IMGT TRBV, TRBD and TRBJ reference genes, and CDR3 was defined according to IMGT. Any clonotype with a frequency above 0.1% was classified as a highly expanded clone. Shannon entropy served as the measure of repertoire diversity, while the Gini coefficient captured V-J evenness. Public clonotypes were defined as clonotypes shared by more than one individual. TCRdb redid the processing of the public reads, applying fastp at Q25 and MiXCR, and retained in-frame beta chains. Each CDR3 protein gets just one entry, which takes the most common genes and DNA from the rows behind it. The authors' filters were not applied to this entry. For this sample there are about 430,000 distinct CDR3 sequences; about 15% appear just once. The top ten constitute approximately 7.8% of the sample.

V is shortened by 0 bases, J by 2 bases, and the region joining them spans 8 bases. Reading the germline V gene gives CDR1 KGHSH and CDR2 LQKENI. The CDR3 covers 15 residues, taking in both the cysteine and the phenylalanine. Of the read, only the CDR3 DNA is kept; its 45 bases are in frame from base 1. Read against the paper, the sample's time point label means: newly diagnosed GD, antithyroid drugs for less than 3 months. RNA was extracted from PBMCs in TRIzol for both TCR sequencing and RNA sequencing. Graves' disease was diagnosed according to American Thyroid Association guidelines. Patients were recruited from an endocrinology department in Xi'an, China. From each patient, approximately 10 milliliters of peripheral blood was collected into an EDTA anticoagulant tube. Ficoll Paque Plus density gradient separation was used to isolate PBMCs, and no further T cell sorting was done. An Agilent 2100 Bioanalyzer and agarose gel were used to assess RNA quality, and a NanoDrop 2000 was used to measure RNA concentration.

Summary of the overall study and its limitations: The authors noted that the small sample size was a limitation that may lower accuracy. Only peripheral blood was studied, because thyroid tissue, the primary lesion, was inaccessible. Preferential use of TRBV28, TRBJ1-2 and TRBJ2-5 was observed in persistent disease, whereas TRBV20-1 and TRBJ2-1 were favored in newly diagnosed disease. A larger number of public clonotypes was shared among persistent patients (about 2,700) than among newly diagnosed patients (approximately 1,000). Lower TCR Shannon entropy and fewer highly expanded clones were observed in persistent Graves' disease patients than in newly diagnosed patients, which suggested clonal expansion. Sequencing and analysis were limited to the TCR beta chain.

This clonotype came up many times. The antigen this receptor binds is unknown. No base qualities exist here, and no much larger clone lies one base off it. The data also belong to a second study, concerning T cells in Graves' hyperthyroidism and ophthalmopathy. Looking at the second paper: A patient counted as having stable Graves' hyperthyroidism if no progression to ophthalmopathy occurred over 18 months of follow-up. Hyperthyroidism patients were aged 18 to 65 years and newly diagnosed, with disease duration of less than 2 months. The study excluded patients with uncontrolled infections, other autoimmune diseases, pregnancy or lactation. Diagnoses were based on clinical symptoms, serum thyroxine and TRAb, thyroid ultrasound and orbital computed tomography. The TCR CDR3 was subjected to a first round of RT-PCR using the HTBI primer set and the Qiagen OneStep RT-PCR kit. Most expanded thyroid clonotypes (frequency above 0.001) were also detected in blood, a finding suggesting that blood repertoires may reflect thyroid immune responses. In cross-validation, a model built on a 13 V-J signature told ophthalmopathy apart from stable hyperthyroidism with less than 90% sensitivity and approximately 84% specificity, and in testing the same model reached 80%/75%. During validation, the model predicted progression to ophthalmopathy a median of approximately 6 months ahead of onset, with 60% to 71% sensitivity and less than 85% specificity. To identify TCR V-J signatures that set the groups apart, the researchers used a discovery cohort of 100 patients, made up of 40 to 45 with Graves' ophthalmopathy and 57 with stable Graves' hyperthyroidism. Prospective prediction of ophthalmopathy was tested in an independent validation cohort consisting of 18 hyperthyroidism patients and 15 or so patients who later progressed to ophthalmopathy. The approximately 100 discovery patients were divided at random into training and test sets in a 7:3 ratio. In addition, the study compared T-cell repertoires in thyroid tissue and in blood from five or six Graves' hyperthyroidism patients. Following sampling, methimazole starting at 30 mg daily was given to hyperthyroidism patients, and high-dose intravenous methylprednisolone was given to ophthalmopathy patients. Libraries were constructed in a second round of multiplex PCR, after which size selection and purification were carried out. Libraries were sequenced paired-end with 100 bp reads on an Illumina HiSeq2000. SOAPnuke was used to process the raw data, removing reads that contained adapters or uncalled bases, had a mean Phred below 15, or lacked an exact match to the constant primer or identifier. High-quality paired reads were merged with COPE v1.2.5, and unique nucleotide sequences were defined as clonotypes. Clonotypes were aligned to IMGT TRBV, TRBD and TRBJ reference segments using MiTCR v1.1. Only V-J combinations with frequency above 0.0001, covering 99% to 99.2% of repertoires, were analysed. A TCS score was defined as the ratio of F50 (clonal expansion) to E x V (chaos), with BLOSUM62-based TCRdist applied between CDR3 peptides within each V-J. Welch's t-statistics and random forest reduced 450 to 600 V-J features to about 12, which were used in a naive Bayes classifier (R e1071). No statistical method was used to fix the sample size in advance, and group allocation was not hidden from the investigators. TCR Vbeta CDR3 sequencing of 120 to 150 peripheral blood samples (around 45 ophthalmopathy, 75 or so hyperthyroidism and 17 progressor patients) is reported in the paper.

The TCR comes from a woman aged 40 to 50 with Graves disease. Donor details come from another sample of the same person, matched by shared clones. The material sequenced was peripheral blood mononuclear cells (PBMCs), taken at new diagnosis, from a patient treated with antithyroid drugs. The chain is made from TRBV18 and TRBJ2-1; the D gene assignment is perhaps TRBD1 or TRBD2, with each matching 5 bases. The CDR3 in this case is CASSPPQGAYNEQFF. In nucleotides, the sequence is TGTGCCAGCTCACCACCGCAGGGAGCCTACAATGAGCAGTTCTTC.